This T cell receptor (beta chain) originates from a study of vaccination effects on CD4 cells after COVID-19. Study context: Everyone in the study got two shots of either the BNT162b2 or mRNA-1273 vaccine.

CD4+ T cell isolation took place after nine to eleven days of culture. Among the vaccine recipients, none had a prior SARS-CoV-2 infection, and nucleocapsid antibodies were negative. A half-medium replacement with IL-2 medium was carried out on days 3 and 7. Assay used: immunoSEQ multiplex PCR; TCRdb lists only in-frame clones, some missing. The table shows roughly 48,000 clones, with 67% occurring only once. This clone occurred once. The target antigen is unknown. This sequence was found in a human donor who received a COVID-19 vaccine. Sequences were derived from CD4+ T cells from PBMCs cultured without peptide, sampled before COVID-19 vaccination.

The CDR3 DNA reads TGTGCCACCAGTGATGCCGGGTCCACGAAAGGCTACACCTTC. Translation: CATSDAGSTKGYTF. The chain recombines TRBV24-1 with TRBJ1-2; D remains ambiguous. V dropped 3 bases and J dropped 8 bases, with 15 bases sitting between them. The length of the CDR3 is 14 residues. Germline CDR1 KGHDR, CDR2 SFDVKD.